The table lists the clone carrying this T cell receptor beta chain with a count of one. This entry is derived from a study of blood T cell repertoires in COVID-19. Original data processing: Reference gene primer amplification yielded estimated nucleated cell counts. This table comes from immunoSEQ multiplex PCR, and its TCRdb copy is limited to in-frame clones, with some not included. V, J and clone size are taken as reported in that table, and D and trimming were inferred from the DNA itself. Of about 240,000 clones in the sample, roughly 86% were seen once. Germline-derived CDR1 and CDR2 are SGHVS and FQNEAQ. The CDR3 has 15 residues. V lost 4 bases to trimming and J lost 5 bases; unmatched junction nucleotides: 8.

The V call is TRBV7-8, the J call TRBJ1-5; TRBD1 agrees at 7 bases. This TCR derives from a man aged 50-60 years with acute or convalescent COVID-19. Sequenced sample: peripheral blood. The CDR3 DNA reads as TGTGCCAGCAGCTCCCACAGGGGCAGGGATCAGCCCCAGCATTTT. It codes for CASSSHRGRDQPQHF.